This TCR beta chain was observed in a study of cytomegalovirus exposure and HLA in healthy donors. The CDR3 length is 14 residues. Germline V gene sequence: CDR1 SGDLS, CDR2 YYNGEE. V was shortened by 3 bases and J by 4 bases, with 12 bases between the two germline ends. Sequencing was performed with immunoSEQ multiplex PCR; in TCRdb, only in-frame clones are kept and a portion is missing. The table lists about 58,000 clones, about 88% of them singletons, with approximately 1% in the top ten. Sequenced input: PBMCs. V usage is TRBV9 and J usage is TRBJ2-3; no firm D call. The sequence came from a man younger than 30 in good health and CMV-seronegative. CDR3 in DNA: TGTGCCAGCAGCGGCTATCACAGAGCAGATACGCAGTATTTT. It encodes CASSGYHRADTQYF.